Each of the 22 T cell receptor beta chains below was sequenced from the same sample in a study of blood T cell repertoires in COVID-19 (dated by TCRdb to the early 2020s). The method behind the library was the immunoSEQ multiplex PCR assay. The immuneACCESS repertoire file appears here via TCRdb, limited to in-frame rearrangements. These files lack a portion of the clones; in checked studies, under half of the deficit traces to unresolved V genes, and the cause of the others is not known. The sample table holds 150,000 to 200,000 clones, of which over 65% were seen once. The ten most abundant clones make up roughly 8.4% of the sample. The material sequenced was peripheral blood. These receptors all stem from a man aged 60 to 75 with acute or convalescent COVID-19.

This sequence joins TRBV3-1 (or the pseudogene TRBV3-2) and TRBJ1-2; 8 bases line up with TRBD1. The V and J ends lost 4 bases and 2 bases, in that order; junction bases with no gene match: 6. The CDR3 contains 15 residues. Germline assignment: CDR1 LGHDT and CDR2 YNNKEL (reference sequence). The CDR3 loop reads CASSRRDRKNYGYTF. CDR3 bases: TGTGCCAGCAGCCGCCGGGACAGGAAAAACTATGGCTACACCTTC.

The chain combines TRBV4-3 with TRBJ2-1, with D maybe TRBD2 (6 bases). Germline V CDR1 and CDR2: LGHNA, YSLEER. CDR3 length equals 16 residues. V lost 3 bases and J lost 4, with 16 bases in between. For the CDR3, the DNA is TGCGCCAGCAGCCAGCGACGGGCGGGGACTTACAATGAGCAGTTCTTC. Its translation: CASSQRRAGTYNEQFF.

The V and J genes are TRBV4-2 and TRBJ1-1; D is possibly TRBD1 (5 bases). Germline V gives CDR1 LGHNA, CDR2 YNFKEQ. CDR3 length: 14 amino acids. Between the trimmed V and J ends, which lost 5 bases and 0 bases, there was a span of 10 bases. The CDR3: CASSFGGLNTEAFF. The DNA for the CDR3 is TGTGCCAGCAGCTTCGGGGGACTGAACACTGAAGCTTTCTTT.

This sequence joins TRBV5-1 and TRBJ1-3; D not resolved. Germline loops: CDR1 SGHRS, CDR2 YFSETQ. This CDR3 is 15 amino acids long. V was clipped by 7 bases and J by 2 bases, with 16 bases between them. This CDR3 is CASSTSGYTGNTIYF. CDR3 nucleotide sequence: TGCGCCAGCTCCACTTCAGGATATACTGGAAACACCATATATTTT.

The V and J genes are TRBV18 and TRBJ1-1, with a tentative D call TRBD1 (6 bases). From germline, CDR1 is KGHSH and CDR2 LQKENI. This CDR3 contains 17 residues. The ends were cut back, 2 bases at V and 2 bases at J, with 18 bases in the middle. CDR3 sequence (DNA): TGTGCCAGCTCACCATATTTGGGGGCGGAACGAAACACTGAAGCTTTCTTT. Its protein product is CASSPYLGAERNTEAFF.

The V and J genes are TRBV4-3 and TRBJ2-7; 10 bases agree with TRBD1. This CDR3 is 15 amino acids long. Germline V CDR1 and CDR2: LGHNA, YSLEER. Trimming cost V 1 base and J 3 bases; bases outside gene matches: 3. The CDR3, as DNA: TGCGCCAGCAGCCAAGCCGGGACAGGGGACTACGAGCAGTACTTC. Amino acid sequence: CASSQAGTGDYEQYF.

The chain is built from TRBV5-6 and TRBJ2-5, with D hard to call. V lost 3 bases to trimming and J lost 5 bases, with 23 bases between them. Per germline, CDR1 SGHDT and CDR2 YYEEEE. CDR3 size: 17 residues. CDR3 sequence (DNA): TGTGCCAGCAGCTCCGCGTTGACAAGATATAATCCCGAGACCCAGTACTTC. As protein: CASSSALTRYNPETQYF.

V usage is TRBV5-6 and J usage is TRBJ2-5; D might be TRBD1 (5 bases). Deletions cut 2 bases from V and 4 bases from J, with 12 bases between. The CDR3 contains 14 residues. Germline-derived CDR1 and CDR2 are SGHDT and YYEEEE. The CDR3 sequence is CASSFSWGSETQYF. The CDR3, as DNA: TGTGCCAGCAGCTTCTCATGGGGCTCAGAGACCCAGTACTTC.

This clone was counted only a few times. The chain is built from TRBV29-1 and TRBJ1-6, with D unclear. This CDR3 region has 11 residues. Per the germline V gene, CDR1 is SQVTM and CDR2 is ANQGSEA. Trimming removed 6 bases at V and 14 bases at J, with 14 bases between. The CDR3 coding sequence is TGCAGCGTGCGCTTCCGGGAGGCCCTCCACTTT. Translated: CSVRFREALHF.

The V and J genes are TRBV30 and TRBJ1-1; D not certain. This CDR3 region has 12 residues. V lost 5 bases, J lost 6 bases, and 13 bases lay in between. From germline, CDR1 is GTSNPN and CDR2 SVGIG (reference sequence). CDR3 DNA sequence: TGTGCCTGGGAGGGAGCCCACTCTGAAGCTTTCTTT. The encoded protein is CAWEGAHSEAFF.

The table lists this clone with many counts. The chain recombines TRBV19 with TRBJ1-5; D remains ambiguous. Trimming removed 6 bases from V and 3 bases from J, with 6 bases in between. The CDR3 extends over 12 amino acids. The germline CDR1 and CDR2 sequences are LNHDA and SQIVND (reference sequence). The DNA of the CDR3 is TGTGCCAGTAGGCACATCAATCAGCCCCAGCATTTT. It specifies CASRHINQPQHF.

This chain links TRBV19 with TRBJ1-2; a possible D gene is TRBD1 (5 bases). CDR1 LNHDA and CDR2 SQIVND come from the germline V gene (reference sequence). CDR3 length: 15 residues. The V end was cut by 2 bases, the J end by 7 bases, with 17 bases between. In DNA, the CDR3 is TGTGCCAGTAGTATATCACCAGGGAATCTTGCTGGCTACACCTTC. This gives the protein CASSISPGNLAGYTF.

J is TRBJ1-6 and V is TRBV5-1; 9 nucleotides line up with TRBD1. This CDR3 is 15 amino acids long. Unmatched junction bases numbered 6, after V lost 4 bases and J lost 7 bases. CDR1 SGHRS and CDR2 YFSETQ come from the germline V gene. CDR3 in amino acids: CASSPGDRVNSPLHF. The DNA for the CDR3 is TGCGCCAGCAGCCCCGGGGACAGGGTGAATTCACCCCTCCACTTT.

The gene calls are TRBV4-3 and TRBJ2-7; 7 bases agree with TRBD2. The CDR3 contains 16 residues. V lost 0 bases and J lost 2; bases outside the gene matches: 7. Germline assignment: CDR1 LGHNA and CDR2 YSLEER. As DNA, the CDR3 is TGCGCCAGCAGCCAAGATCGCGCCCGGGGGGCCTACGAGCAGTACTTC. It specifies CASSQDRARGAYEQYF.

The chain has TRBV5-1 and TRBJ1-5; 7 bases agree with TRBD1. Germline CDR1 is SGHRS and CDR2 is YFSETQ. The CDR3 length is 15 residues. With V trimmed by 0 bases and J by 5 bases, 5 bases remained unmatched. The CDR3: CASSLEGGEYQPQHF. The CDR3 DNA follows: TGCGCCAGCAGCTTGGAAGGGGGCGAGTATCAGCCCCAGCATTTT.

This sequence joins TRBV5-1 and TRBJ2-4; 9 bases map to TRBD1. J was trimmed by 8 bases and V by 0 bases; bases with no gene match: 6. The CDR3 is 15 amino acids. Germline lookup yields CDR1 SGHRS and CDR2 YFSETQ. CDR3: CASSLGMGQGDIQYF. CDR3 coding DNA: TGCGCCAGCAGCTTGGGAATGGGACAGGGCGACATTCAGTACTTC.

The genes are TRBV27 and TRBJ2-1, with TRBD2 as a possible D gene (5 bases). CDR1 MNHEY and CDR2 SMNVEV come from the germline V gene (reference sequence). CDR3 length: 16 amino acids. V dropped 0 bases and J dropped 7 bases, with 16 bases sitting between them. CDR3 sequence reads: CASSLSGAHFRNEQFF. The CDR3 DNA reads TGTGCCAGCAGTTTATCGGGAGCTCACTTTCGGAATGAGCAGTTCTTC.

This sequence joins TRBV29-1 and TRBJ1-5; D is ambiguous. Germline CDR1 is SQVTM and CDR2 is ANQGSEA. Trimming removed 4 bases at V and 1 base at J, with 8 bases between. The CDR3 length is 13 residues. The CDR3 protein is CSVVYGSNQPQHF. The CDR3 bases are TGCAGCGTTGTGTACGGGAGCAATCAGCCCCAGCATTTT.

This chain links TRBV5-5 with TRBJ1-1; TRBD1 might be the D (5 bases). CDR1 is SGHKS, CDR2 YYEKEE, per germline (reference sequence). The CDR3 runs to 13 residues. V was shortened by 2 bases and J by 1 base, with 6 bases between the two germline ends. The CDR3 region is CASSFQGNTEAFF. In nucleotides, the CDR3 is TGTGCCAGCAGCTTTCAGGGGAACACTGAAGCTTTCTTT.

V usage is TRBV6-1 and J usage is TRBJ1-4, with TRBD1 as a possible D gene (6 bases). The V gene's germline CDR1 is MNHNS and CDR2 SASEGT. V was shortened by 6 bases and J by 6 bases, with 14 bases between the two germline ends. The CDR3 spans 14 residues. DNA of the CDR3: TGTGCCAGCAGCTTACAGGGTCCGGATGAAAAACTGTTTTTT. Translation gives CASSLQGPDEKLFF.

This clone occurred once. This chain connects TRBV6-2 or TRBV6-3 to TRBJ2-2, with a tentative D call TRBD1 (5 bases). Germline V lookup: CDR1 MNHEY, CDR2 SVGEGT. V was pared by 5 bases and J by 0 bases, with 13 bases between. There are 16 residues in the CDR3. The CDR3 DNA reads as TGTGCCAGCAGTGGTTCGACAGTTGCGAACACCGGGGAGCTGTTTTTT. Protein product: CASSGSTVANTGELFF.

V usage is TRBV7-2 and J usage is TRBJ2-2; D gene unclear. Germline CDR1 reads SGHTA; CDR2 reads FQGNSA. The ends were cut back, 2 bases at V and 8 bases at J, with 12 bases in the middle. This CDR3 comprises 14 residues. Written as DNA, the CDR3 is TGTGCCAGCAGCTTAAGCAGGTATGTGGGGGAGCTGTTTTTT. This gives the protein CASSLSRYVGELFF.